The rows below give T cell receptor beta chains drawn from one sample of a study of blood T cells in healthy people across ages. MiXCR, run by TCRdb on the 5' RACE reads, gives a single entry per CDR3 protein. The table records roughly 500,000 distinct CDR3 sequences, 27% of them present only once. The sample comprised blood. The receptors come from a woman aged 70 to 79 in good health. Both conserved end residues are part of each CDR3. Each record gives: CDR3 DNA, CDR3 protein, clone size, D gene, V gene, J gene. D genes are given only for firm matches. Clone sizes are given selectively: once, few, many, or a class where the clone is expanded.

DNA: TGCAGCCCTGCGGGACTAGCGCCGAATGAGCAGTTCTTC; CDR3: CSPAGLAPNEQFF; size: few; D: TRBD2; V: TRBV29-1; J: TRBJ2-1
DNA: TGCAGTGCGAGGACTAGCGGAAGCACTGATACGCAGTATTTT; CDR3: CSARTSGSTDTQYF; size: -; D: TRBD2; V: TRBV20-1; J: TRBJ2-3
DNA: TGTGCCACAACAGGGCCTGGGGCCAACGTCCTGACTTTC; CDR3: CATTGPGANVLTF; size: -; D: -; V: TRBV6-6; J: TRBJ2-6
DNA: TGTGCCATCAGCCCGGGGGCTATCGAGCAGTACTTC; CDR3: CAISPGAIEQYF; size: -; D: -; V: TRBV10-3; J: TRBJ2-7
DNA: TGCAGTGCTAGGGACCGGACAGGGGGAATCGACTATGGCTACACCTTC; CDR3: CSARDRTGGIDYGYTF; size: few; D: TRBD1; V: TRBV20-1; J: TRBJ1-2
DNA: TGCGCCAGCAGCTTACAGCCCGGGAGGGAAAAACTGTTTTTT; CDR3: CASSLQPGREKLFF; size: many; D: -; V: TRBV5-1; J: TRBJ1-4
DNA: TGTGCCAGCAGTCTGACTAGCGGGTATACCGGGGAGCTGTTTTTT; CDR3: CASSLTSGYTGELFF; size: -; D: TRBD2; V: TRBV12-3/TRBV12-4; J: TRBJ2-2
DNA: TGTGCCAGCAGCAGGGGGCGGGGGGACACAGATACACAGTATTTT; CDR3: CASSRGRGDTDTQYF; size: -; D: -; V: TRBV7-9; J: TRBJ2-3
DNA: TGTGCCAGCAGCTTGGTCGGGCGTGGGAACACCGGGGAGCTGTTTTTT; CDR3: CASSLVGRGNTGELFF; size: few; D: -; V: TRBV5-5; J: TRBJ2-2
DNA: TGCAGTGCTAGGCGGACAGGCGCTGGAAACACCATATATTTT; CDR3: CSARRTGAGNTIYF; size: few; D: TRBD1; V: TRBV20-1; J: TRBJ1-3